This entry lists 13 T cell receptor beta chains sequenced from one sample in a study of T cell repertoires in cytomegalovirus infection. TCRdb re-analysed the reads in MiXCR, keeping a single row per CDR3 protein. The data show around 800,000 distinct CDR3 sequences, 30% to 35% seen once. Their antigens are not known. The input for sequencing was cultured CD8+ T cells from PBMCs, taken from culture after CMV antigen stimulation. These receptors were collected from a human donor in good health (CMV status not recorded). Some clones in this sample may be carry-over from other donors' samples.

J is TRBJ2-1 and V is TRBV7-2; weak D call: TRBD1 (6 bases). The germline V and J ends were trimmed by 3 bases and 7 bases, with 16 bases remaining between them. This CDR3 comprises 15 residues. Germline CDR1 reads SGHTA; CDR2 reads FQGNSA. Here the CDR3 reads CASSFRGGASNEQFF. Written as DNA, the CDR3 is TGTGCCAGCAGCTTTCGTGGGGGCGCTTCGAATGAGCAGTTCTTC.

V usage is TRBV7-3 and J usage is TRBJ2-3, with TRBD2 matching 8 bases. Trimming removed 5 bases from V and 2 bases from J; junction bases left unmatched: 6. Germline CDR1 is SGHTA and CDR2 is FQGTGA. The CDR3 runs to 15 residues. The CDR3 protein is CASSRFSGDTDTQYF. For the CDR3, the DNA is TGTGCCAGCAGCCGATTTAGCGGGGACACAGATACGCAGTATTTT.

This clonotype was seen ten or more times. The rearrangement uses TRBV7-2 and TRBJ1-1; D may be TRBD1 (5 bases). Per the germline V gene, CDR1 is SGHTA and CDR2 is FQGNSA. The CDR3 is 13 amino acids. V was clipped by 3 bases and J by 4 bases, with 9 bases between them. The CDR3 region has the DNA TGTGCCAGCAGCTTCGCGGGGCCCACTGAAGCTTTCTTT. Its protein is CASSFAGPTEAFF.

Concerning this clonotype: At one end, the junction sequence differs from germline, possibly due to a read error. The DNA for the CDR3 is TGTGCCAACAGCTTGAGACGGCTAGGGAACACTGAAGCTTTCTTT. It yields the protein CANSLRRLGNTEAFF. This chain links TRBV11-2 with TRBJ1-1; no definite D call. The CDR3 is 15 residues long. Germline loops: CDR1 SGHAT, CDR2 FQNNGV.

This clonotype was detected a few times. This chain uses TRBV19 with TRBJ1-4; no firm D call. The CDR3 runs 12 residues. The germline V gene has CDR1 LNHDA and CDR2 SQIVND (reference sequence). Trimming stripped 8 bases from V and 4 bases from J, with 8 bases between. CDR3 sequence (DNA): TGTGCCAGTGGATACAGTAATGAAAAACTGTTTTTT. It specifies CASGYSNEKLFF. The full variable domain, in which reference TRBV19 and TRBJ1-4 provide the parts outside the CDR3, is DGGITQSPKYLFRKEGQNVTLSCEQNLNHDAMYWYRQDPGQGLRLIYYSQIVNDFQKGDIAEGYSVSREKKESFPLTVTSAQKNPTAFYLCASGYSNEKLFFGSGTQLSVL.

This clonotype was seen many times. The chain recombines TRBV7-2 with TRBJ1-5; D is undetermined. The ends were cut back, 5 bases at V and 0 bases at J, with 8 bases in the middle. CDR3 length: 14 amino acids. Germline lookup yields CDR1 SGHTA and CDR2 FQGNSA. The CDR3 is CASSPDFSNQPQHF. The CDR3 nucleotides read TGTGCCAGCAGCCCGGACTTTAGCAATCAGCCCCAGCATTTT. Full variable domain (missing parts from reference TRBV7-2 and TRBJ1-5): GAGVSQSPSNKVTEKGKDVELRCDPISGHTALYWYRQSLGQGLEFLIYFQGNSAPDKSGLPSDRFSAERTGGSVSTLTIQRTQQEDSAVYLCASSPDFSNQPQHFGDGTRLSIL.

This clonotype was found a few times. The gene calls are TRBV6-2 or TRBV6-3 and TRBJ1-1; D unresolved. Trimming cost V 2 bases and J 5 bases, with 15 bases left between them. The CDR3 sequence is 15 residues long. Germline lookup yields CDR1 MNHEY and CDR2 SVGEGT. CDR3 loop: CASSYGRTPNTEAFF. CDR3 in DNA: TGTGCCAGCAGTTACGGCCGGACCCCTAATACTGAAGCTTTCTTT.

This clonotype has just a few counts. The CDR3 loop is CASSSAGLAYEQYF. The CDR3 DNA follows: TGTGCCAGCAGCTCTGCCGGACTAGCCTACGAGCAGTACTTC. This chain uses TRBV5-4 with TRBJ2-7; 7 bases fit TRBD2. In germline, CDR1 is SGHNT, CDR2 YYREEE (reference sequence). This CDR3 comprises 14 residues. V dropped 3 bases and J dropped 2; count of bases not matched to a gene: 5.

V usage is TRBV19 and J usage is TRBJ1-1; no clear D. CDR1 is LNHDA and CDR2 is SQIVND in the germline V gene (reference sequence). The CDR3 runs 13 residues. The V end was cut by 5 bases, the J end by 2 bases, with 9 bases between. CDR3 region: CASSVTPNTEAFF. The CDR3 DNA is TGTGCCAGTAGTGTGACTCCAAACACTGAAGCTTTCTTT.

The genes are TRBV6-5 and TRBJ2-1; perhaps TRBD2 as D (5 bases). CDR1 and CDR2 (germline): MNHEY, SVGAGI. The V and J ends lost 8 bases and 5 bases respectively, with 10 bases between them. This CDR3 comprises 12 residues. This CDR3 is CASQYGDNEQFF. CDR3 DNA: TGTGCCAGCCAGTACGGGGACAATGAGCAGTTCTTC.

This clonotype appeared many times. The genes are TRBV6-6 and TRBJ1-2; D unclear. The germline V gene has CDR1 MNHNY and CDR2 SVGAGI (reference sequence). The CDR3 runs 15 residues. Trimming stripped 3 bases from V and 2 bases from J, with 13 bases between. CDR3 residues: CASSYGPRQNYGYTF. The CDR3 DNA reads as TGTGCCAGCAGTTATGGTCCCCGGCAGAACTATGGCTACACCTTC.

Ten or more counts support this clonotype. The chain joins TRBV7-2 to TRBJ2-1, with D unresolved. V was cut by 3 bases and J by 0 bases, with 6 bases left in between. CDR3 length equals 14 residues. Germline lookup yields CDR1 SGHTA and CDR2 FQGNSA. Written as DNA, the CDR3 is TGTGCCAGCAGCTTGCACAGCTCCTACAATGAGCAGTTCTTC. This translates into CASSLHSSYNEQFF.

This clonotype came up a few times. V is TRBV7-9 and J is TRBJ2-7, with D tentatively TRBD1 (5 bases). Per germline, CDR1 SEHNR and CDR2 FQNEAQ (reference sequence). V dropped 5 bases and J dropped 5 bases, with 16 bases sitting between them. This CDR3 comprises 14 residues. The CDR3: CASSPPGKSDEQYF. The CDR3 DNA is TGTGCCAGCAGCCCGCCAGGGAAATCTGACGAGCAGTACTTC.